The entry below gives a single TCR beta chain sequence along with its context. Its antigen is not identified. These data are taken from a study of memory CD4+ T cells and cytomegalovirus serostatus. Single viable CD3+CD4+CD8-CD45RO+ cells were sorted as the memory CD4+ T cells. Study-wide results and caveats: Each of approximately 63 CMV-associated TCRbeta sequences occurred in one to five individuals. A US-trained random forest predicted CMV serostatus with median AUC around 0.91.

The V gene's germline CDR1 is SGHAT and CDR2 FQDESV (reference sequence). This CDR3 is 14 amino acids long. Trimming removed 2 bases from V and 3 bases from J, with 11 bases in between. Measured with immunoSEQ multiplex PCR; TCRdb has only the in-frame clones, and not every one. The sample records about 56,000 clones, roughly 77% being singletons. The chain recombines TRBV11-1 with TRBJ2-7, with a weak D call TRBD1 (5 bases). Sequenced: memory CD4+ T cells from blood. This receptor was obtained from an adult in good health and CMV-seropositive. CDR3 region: CASSLFGHGYEQYF. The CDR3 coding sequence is TGTGCCAGCAGCTTATTTGGACACGGCTACGAGCAGTACTTC.